The next 18 T cell receptor beta chains were all read from a single sample in a study of beta chain features in type 1 diabetes. Sequencing targeted expressed TCRB transcripts, as all isolated RNA had been reverse transcribed. Clones were read by immunoSEQ multiplex PCR, and TCRdb kept only the in-frame ones, dropping some. The profile shows some 180,000 clones, 10% to 15% of them singletons. The sequencing sample was made of central memory CD4+ T cells from blood. These receptors all come from a woman aged 18-35 years in good health.

The gene calls are TRBV2 and TRBJ2-7; perhaps TRBD2 as D (8 bases). Germline CDR1 and CDR2: SNHLY and FYNNEI. The CDR3 runs 18 residues. Deletions cut 3 bases from V and 0 bases from J, with 21 bases between. The CDR3 nucleotides are TGTGCCAGCAGTGAGGAGACAGGGCTAGCGGGTCTCTCCTACGAGCAGTACTTC. Translating it yields CASSEETGLAGLSYEQYF.

V is TRBV5-1 and J is TRBJ2-6; D ambiguous. V was trimmed by 4 bases and J by 4 bases, leaving 9 bases between them. The CDR3 is 14 amino acids. CDR1 is SGHRS, CDR2 YFSETQ, per germline. In DNA form, the CDR3 reads TGCGCCAGCAGCCCTACTTCCGGGGCCAACGTCCTGACTTTC. Translation: CASSPTSGANVLTF.

The V and J genes are TRBV19 and TRBJ1-3, with 9 bases lining up with TRBD1. V shed 9 bases, J shed 2 bases, and the junction held 11 bases outside the gene matches. Germline V gives CDR1 LNHDA, CDR2 SQIVND (reference sequence). CDR3 length: 16 residues. The CDR3 DNA is TGTGCCAGCAAGCCGGGACAGGGAACTACTGGAAACACCATATATTTT. Translated, it gives CASKPGQGTTGNTIYF.

The rearrangement uses TRBV5-1 and TRBJ2-2; 10 nucleotides agree with TRBD2. The CDR3 has 15 amino acids. Germline CDR1 SGHRS, CDR2 YFSETQ. The trim removed 0 bases at V and 4 bases at J, leaving 0 bases unmatched. The CDR3 DNA reads as TGCGCCAGCAGCTTGGGACTAGCGGGCACCGGGGAGCTGTTTTTT. Translating gives CASSLGLAGTGELFF.

The gene calls are TRBV28 and TRBJ1-4, with 9 bases matching TRBD1. The CDR3 has 19 amino acids. V lost 4 bases and J lost 2; bases outside the gene matches: 14. The germline CDR1 and CDR2 sequences are MDHEN and SYDVKM. The CDR3 bases are TGTGCCAGCAGTTCCAACCGGGACAGGGTCCTCCACACTAATGAAAAACTGTTTTTT. Encoded protein: CASSSNRDRVLHTNEKLFF.

This clone has only a few counts. The chain employs TRBV6-1 and TRBJ2-1; D is perhaps TRBD2 (5 bases). The CDR3 totals 13 residues. CDR1 is MNHNS, CDR2 SASEGT, per germline. The V gene lost 3 bases and the J gene lost 8 bases, with 11 bases spanning the gap. The CDR3 sequence: CASSEGLAYEQFF. CDR3 sequence (DNA): TGTGCCAGCAGTGAGGGTCTAGCCTATGAGCAGTTCTTC.

The chain recombines TRBV7-3 with TRBJ1-1; D is possibly TRBD1 (5 bases). The CDR3 contains 12 residues. Trimming removed 2 bases at V and 8 bases at J, with 9 bases between. In germline, CDR1 is SGHTA, CDR2 FQGTGA. The CDR3 reads CASSLARGEAFF. The CDR3 region has the DNA TGTGCCAGCAGCTTAGCCCGGGGGGAAGCTTTCTTT.

This clone came up a few times. The CDR3, as DNA: TGCGCCAGCAGCTATAGGGACAGGGAAGAGACCCAGTACTTC. Translation gives CASSYRDREETQYF. This rearrangement joins TRBV5-1 to TRBJ2-5; TRBD1 matches at 9 bases. V lost 3 bases and J lost 3; bases outside the gene matches: 3. The CDR3 has 14 residues. Germline values: CDR1 SGHRS, CDR2 YFSETQ.

In this sample, this clone turned up a few times. This chain joins TRBV7-8 and TRBJ2-7; 8 nucleotides line up with TRBD2. Germline CDR1 reads SGHVS; CDR2 reads FQNEAQ. The CDR3 spans 12 residues. Losses at the gene ends were 5 bases for V and 5 bases for J; bases not matched to a gene: 2. In DNA form, the CDR3 reads TGTGCCAGCAGCCGTAGCGGGAACGAGCAGTACTTC. Translation: CASSRSGNEQYF.

A few counts support this clone. V is TRBV14 and J is TRBJ1-1; D gene ambiguous. The CDR3 contains 14 residues. V was clipped by 6 bases and J by 1 base, with 12 bases between them. Germline CDR1 reads SGHDN; CDR2 reads FVKESK. CDR3 residues: CASSSYRTNTEAFF. CDR3 coding DNA: TGTGCCAGCAGTAGTTACCGAACGAACACTGAAGCTTTCTTT.

This clone appeared a few times. This chain links TRBV30 with TRBJ1-2; 7 bases map to TRBD1. The trim removed 4 bases at V and 7 bases at J, leaving 6 bases unmatched. From germline, CDR1 is GTSNPN and CDR2 SVGIG (reference sequence). The CDR3 is 12 residues long. CDR3 sequence: CAWTTGASGYTF. CDR3 nucleotides: TGTGCCTGGACCACAGGGGCAAGTGGCTACACCTTC. The full variable domain, in which reference TRBV30 and TRBJ1-2 provide the parts outside the CDR3, is SQTIHQWPATLVQPVGSPLSLECTVEGTSNPNLYWYRQAAGRGLQLLFYSVGIGQISSEVPQNLSASRPQDRQFILSSKKLLLSDSGFYLCAWTTGASGYTFGSGTRLTVV.

The rearrangement uses TRBV5-1 and TRBJ2-3; 14 bases fit TRBD2. The germline CDR1 and CDR2 sequences are SGHRS and YFSETQ. Germline trimming cut 4 bases from V and 3 bases from J; bases unmatched to any gene: 7. The length of the CDR3 is 17 residues. The CDR3 spells CASSPGTSGSRTDTQYF. Written as DNA, the CDR3 is TGCGCCAGCAGCCCCGGGACTAGCGGGAGCAGGACAGATACGCAGTATTTT.

The rearrangement links TRBV19 to TRBJ2-4; D ambiguous. Trimming took off 3 bases at V and 3 bases at J, with 9 bases between the two ends. The CDR3 runs to 14 residues. CDR1 is LNHDA and CDR2 is SQIVND in the germline V gene (reference sequence). CDR3 loop: CASSISQYKNIQYF. The CDR3 coding sequence is TGTGCCAGTAGTATCTCACAGTACAAAAACATTCAGTACTTC.

The rearrangement uses TRBV2 and TRBJ2-3, with 7 bases matching TRBD1. CDR3 length equals 14 residues. Germline-derived CDR1 and CDR2 are SNHLY and FYNNEI. The V segment lost 8 bases and the J segment 0 bases; nucleotides outside the gene matches: 5. DNA for the CDR3: TGTGCCAGCCGGCGACAGGGAAGCACAGATACGCAGTATTTT. This encodes CASRRQGSTDTQYF.

The chain couples TRBV30 to TRBJ1-5, with D uncertain. CDR1 is GTSNPN and CDR2 is SVGIG in the germline V gene (reference sequence). The CDR3 is 13 residues long. V was cut by 5 bases and J by 0 bases, with 8 bases left in between. DNA of the CDR3: TGTGCCTGGGCCCCAGATAGCAATCAGCCCCAGCATTTT. It specifies CAWAPDSNQPQHF.

Only a few counts were recorded for this clone. The chain recombines TRBV11-3 with TRBJ2-7; D remains ambiguous. This CDR3 region has 16 residues. V was shortened by 7 bases and J by 5 bases, with 24 bases between the two germline ends. Germline V gene lookup returns CDR1 SGHNT and CDR2 YENEEA. The CDR3, as DNA: TGTGCCAGCACCCCACCTTTATGTCGGTCCTCTAACGAGCAGTACTTC. This sequence encodes CASTPPLCRSSNEQYF. The variable domain in full, completed from reference TRBV11-3 and TRBJ2-7, reads EAGVVQSPRYKIIEKKQPVAFWCNPISGHNTLYWYLQNLGQGPELLIRYENEEAVDDSQLPKDRFSAERLKGVDSTLKIQPAELGDSAVYLCASTPPLCRSSNEQYFGPGTRLTVT.

The sample holds a few counts of this clone. V and J are TRBV28 and TRBJ2-3; 12 positions match TRBD2. Per the germline V gene, CDR1 is MDHEN and CDR2 is SYDVKM. The CDR3 totals 15 residues. V was pared by 5 bases and J by 4 bases, with 4 bases of the junction left unmatched. The CDR3 sequence: CASSPSGRAADTQYF. DNA for the CDR3: TGTGCCAGCAGTCCTAGCGGGAGGGCGGCAGATACGCAGTATTTT.

This clone was counted between two and nine times. The chain recombines TRBV13 with TRBJ2-1; perhaps TRBD1 as D (6 bases). The V end lost 4 bases, the J end lost 9 bases, and 13 bases lay between the germline ends. Germline V gene lookup returns CDR1 PRHDT and CDR2 FYEKMQ (reference sequence). The CDR3 consists of 13 residues. CDR3 sequence: CASSYGRGGEQFF. The CDR3 DNA sequence: TGTGCCAGCAGCTACGGCAGGGGCGGTGAGCAGTTCTTC.